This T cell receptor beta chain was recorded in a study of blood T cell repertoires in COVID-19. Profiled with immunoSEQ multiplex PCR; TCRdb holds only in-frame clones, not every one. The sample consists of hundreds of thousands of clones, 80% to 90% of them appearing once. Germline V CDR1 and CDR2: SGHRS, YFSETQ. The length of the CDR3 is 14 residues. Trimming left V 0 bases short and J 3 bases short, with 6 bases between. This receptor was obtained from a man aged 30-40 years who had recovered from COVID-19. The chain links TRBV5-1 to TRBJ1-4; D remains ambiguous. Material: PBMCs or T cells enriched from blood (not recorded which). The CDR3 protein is CASSLGAPNEKLFF. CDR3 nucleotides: TGCGCCAGCAGCTTGGGGGCCCCTAATGAAAAACTGTTTTTT.